The rows below give T cell receptor beta chains drawn from one sample of a study of CD8 T cells in ankylosing spondylitis. TCRdb re-called the 5' RACE reads with MiXCR, one entry per CDR3 protein. The table records 250,000 to 400,000 distinct CDR3 sequences, around 10% of them present only once. The sequencing sample was made of blood, either unsorted or a sorted T cell fraction (not recorded which). The receptor set was obtained from a female donor with ankylosing spondylitis or in good health (not recorded which). Each CDR3 is given with its conserved first and last residue. Each record gives: clone size, V gene, J gene, CDR3 protein. Clone size, where shown, is once, few, many, or a class for clones that have expanded.

>-|TRBV11-2|TRBJ1-1
CASSFPKKQGTGTEAFF
>-|TRBV5-1|TRBJ1-6
CASSLDGGGGGSPLHF
>many|TRBV5-1|TRBJ1-2
CASSLSIGTHGYTF
>few|TRBV20-1|TRBJ2-7
CSVRGPRYEQYF
>few|TRBV7-2|TRBJ2-2
CASSLAAGGGTGELFF
>many|TRBV6-5|TRBJ2-2
CASSYRPGGAGTGELFF
>many|TRBV7-9|TRBJ2-3
CASRLTSGPTDTQYF
>many|TRBV30|TRBJ2-3
CAWSVVLRKTDTQYF
>many|TRBV5-1|TRBJ2-1
CASSHQTSGYNEQFF
>many|TRBV10-3|TRBJ2-7
CAISGTGSSYEQYF
>many|TRBV15|TRBJ1-3
CATSKSVGLDGNTIYF
>-|TRBV20-1|TRBJ2-3
CSARGGGRTDTQYF
>-|TRBV28|TRBJ1-5
CASSLVPGQGRRSNQPQHF
>few|TRBV27|TRBJ2-2
CASRIGPGELFF
>few|TRBV5-1|TRBJ2-1
CASSWYETGVNEQFF
>many|TRBV12-3/TRBV12-4|TRBJ2-1
CASGQGQTYNEQFF
>few|TRBV5-5|TRBJ2-2
CASSWGRLGTGELFF
>many|TRBV6-6|TRBJ1-2
CASSPTDFYGYTF
>many|TRBV20-1|TRBJ2-2
CSASLLARGVTGELFF
>few|TRBV20-1|TRBJ2-3
CSASWMEGREYDTQYF
>many|TRBV6-2/TRBV6-3|TRBJ2-1
CASRRSGGAGNEQFF
>many|TRBV12-3/TRBV12-4|TRBJ1-1
CASSLGQLAMNTEAFF
>many|TRBV20-1|TRBJ2-1
CSASHGSYNEQFF
>few|TRBV7-2|TRBJ2-4
CASSLAGTVAKNIQYF
>many|TRBV5-1|TRBJ2-7
CASSSSGLAGLSEQYF
>many|TRBV20-1|TRBJ2-7
CSARDMVPSGGLLTYEQYF
>many|TRBV12-3/TRBV12-4|TRBJ1-5
CASSVRGSNQPQHF
>few|TRBV5-1|TRBJ1-6
CASRPRPGQGVSSPLHF
>many|TRBV7-3|TRBJ2-3
CASSPLAGGAGTDTQYF
>many|TRBV5-1|TRBJ2-7
CASRLQDRDEQYF
>-|TRBV7-8|TRBJ1-2
CASSATGGWSYGYTF
>many|TRBV5-6|TRBJ1-3
CASSFRGSSGNTIYF
>few|TRBV5-5|TRBJ2-3
CASSFTGRSADTQYF
>many|TRBV12-3/TRBV12-4|TRBJ2-3
CASSTGQGSHTQYF
>many|TRBV7-8|TRBJ2-3
CASSRGDISADTQYF
>many|TRBV7-9|TRBJ2-1
CASSFGGLAGGNEQFF
>-|TRBV5-1|TRBJ2-7
CASSPTGTEPYEQYF
>many|TRBV24-1|TRBJ2-7
CATSAGSNAYEQYF
>many|TRBV11-2|TRBJ2-1
CASRVRYSASGSLGSYNEQFF
>many|TRBV7-8|TRBJ1-1
CASSLEKGAYTEAFF
>few|TRBV7-2|TRBJ2-1
CASSLDGGGLREQFF
>many|TRBV4-1|TRBJ2-1
CASSQEGSGSPYNEQFF
>-|TRBV6-2/TRBV6-3|TRBJ2-2
CASSYPKGAGRETGELFF
>-|TRBV5-5|-
CASSQDQFTDTQHF
>many|TRBV5-1|TRBJ2-3
CASSQGNMLTDTQYF
>few|TRBV7-8|TRBJ2-2
CASSVDRGRNTGELFF
>many|TRBV27|TRBJ2-2
CASSFYTGELFF
>many|TRBV20-1|TRBJ2-1
CSATTGGTSYNEQFF
>few|TRBV5-1|TRBJ2-3
CASSPRGSGGTADTQYF
>many|TRBV27|TRBJ1-5
CASSLDRVGQPQHF
>many|TRBV20-1|TRBJ1-1
CSAMQAAGTGGMWNTEAFF
>few|TRBV20-1|TRBJ2-3
CSARDQTSGILAQYF
>few|TRBV6-1|TRBJ2-1
CASREPVAGLYNEQFF
>many|TRBV29-1|TRBJ2-2
CSVAGGSVGNTGELFF
>many|TRBV7-2|TRBJ1-1
CASSVAWGQGTEAFF
>many|TRBV20-1|TRBJ2-7
CSASIGVPYEQYF